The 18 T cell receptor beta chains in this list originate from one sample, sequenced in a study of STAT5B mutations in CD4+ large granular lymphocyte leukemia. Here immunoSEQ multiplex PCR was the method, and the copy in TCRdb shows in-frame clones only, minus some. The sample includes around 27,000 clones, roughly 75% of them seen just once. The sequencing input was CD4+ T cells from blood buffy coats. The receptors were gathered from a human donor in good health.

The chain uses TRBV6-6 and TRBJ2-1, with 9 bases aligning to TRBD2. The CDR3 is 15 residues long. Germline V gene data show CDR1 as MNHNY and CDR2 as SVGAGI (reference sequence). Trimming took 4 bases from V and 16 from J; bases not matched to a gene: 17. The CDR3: CASSLAGGAGGPIFF. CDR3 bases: TGTGCCAGCAGTTTGGCGGGAGGGGCAGGGGGACCTATATTCTTC.

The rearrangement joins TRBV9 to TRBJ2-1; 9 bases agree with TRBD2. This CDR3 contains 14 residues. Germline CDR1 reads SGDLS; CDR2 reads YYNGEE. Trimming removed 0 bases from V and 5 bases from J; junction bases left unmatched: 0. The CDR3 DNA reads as TGTGCCAGCAGCGTAGTAGCGGGGGACAATGAGCAGTTCTTC. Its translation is CASSVVAGDNEQFF.

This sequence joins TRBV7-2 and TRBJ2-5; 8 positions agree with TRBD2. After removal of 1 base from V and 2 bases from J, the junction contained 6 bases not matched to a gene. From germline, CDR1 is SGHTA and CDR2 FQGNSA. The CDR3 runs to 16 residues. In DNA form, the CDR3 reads TGTGCCAGCAGCTTAGGTGTAGCGGGATGGCAAGAGACCCAGTACTTC. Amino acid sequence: CASSLGVAGWQETQYF.

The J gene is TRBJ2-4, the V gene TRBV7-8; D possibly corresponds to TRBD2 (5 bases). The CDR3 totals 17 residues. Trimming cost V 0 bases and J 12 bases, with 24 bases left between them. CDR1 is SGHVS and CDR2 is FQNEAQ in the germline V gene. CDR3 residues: CASSLAAGVRVGVPQYF. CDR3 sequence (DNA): TGTGCCAGCAGCTTAGCGGCCGGGGTTAGAGTAGGTGTCCCTCAGTACTTC.

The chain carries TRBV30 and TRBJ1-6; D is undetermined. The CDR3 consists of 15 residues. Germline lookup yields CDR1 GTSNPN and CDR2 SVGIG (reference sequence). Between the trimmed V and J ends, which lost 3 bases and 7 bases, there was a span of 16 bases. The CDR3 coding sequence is TGTGCCTGGAGCAAGGTACGGACTACGAATTCACCCCTCCACTTT. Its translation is CAWSKVRTTNSPLHF.

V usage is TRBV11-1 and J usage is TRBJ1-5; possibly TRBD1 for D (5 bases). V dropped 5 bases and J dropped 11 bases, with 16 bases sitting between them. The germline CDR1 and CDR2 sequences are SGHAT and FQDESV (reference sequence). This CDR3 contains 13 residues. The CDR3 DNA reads TGTGCCAGCAGCCCACGCCCGGAGGGGACCCAGCATTTT. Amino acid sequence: CASSPRPEGTQHF. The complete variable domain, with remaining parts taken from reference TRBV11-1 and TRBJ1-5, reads EAEVAQSPRYKITEKSQAVAFWCDPISGHATLYWYRQILGQGPELLVQFQDESVVDDSQLPKDRFSAERLKGVDSTLKIQPAELGDSAMYLCASSPRPEGTQHFGDGTRLSIL.

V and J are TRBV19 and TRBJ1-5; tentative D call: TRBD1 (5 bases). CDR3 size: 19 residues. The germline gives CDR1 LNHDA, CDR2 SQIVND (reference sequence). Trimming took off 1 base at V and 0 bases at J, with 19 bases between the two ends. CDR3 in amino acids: CASSIGSRAWLHSNQPQHF. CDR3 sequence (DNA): TGTGCCAGTAGTATAGGATCCAGGGCCTGGCTTCATAGCAATCAGCCCCAGCATTTT.

CDR3: CASSFGSNTDTQYF. The CDR3 DNA reads as TGTGCCAGCAGCTTTGGCTCGAACACAGATACGCAGTATTTT. The chain has TRBV7-2 and TRBJ2-3; D not resolved. From germline, CDR1 is SGHTA and CDR2 FQGNSA. The V end was cut by 3 bases, the J end by 2 bases, with 9 bases between. CDR3 length equals 14 residues.

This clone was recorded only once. In nucleotides, the CDR3 is TGTGCCAGCAGCCCCCAGAAGTCAGATACGCAGTATTTT. Translating it yields CASSPQKSDTQYF. V usage is TRBV7-2 and J usage is TRBJ2-3; D not resolved. CDR1 and CDR2 (germline): SGHTA, FQGNSA. CDR3 length equals 13 residues. With 5 bases removed from V and 4 bases from J, the gap between germline ends came to 10 bases.

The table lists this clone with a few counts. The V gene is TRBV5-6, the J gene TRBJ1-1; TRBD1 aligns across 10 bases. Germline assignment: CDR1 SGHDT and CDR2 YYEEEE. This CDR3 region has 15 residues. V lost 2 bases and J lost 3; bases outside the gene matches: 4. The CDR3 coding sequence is TGTGCCAGCAGCTTACAGGGGACAGGGGACACTGAAGCTTTCTTT. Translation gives CASSLQGTGDTEAFF. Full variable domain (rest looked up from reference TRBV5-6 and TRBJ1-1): DAGVTQSPTHLIKTRGQQVTLRCSPKSGHDTVSWYQQALGQGPQFIFQYYEEEERQRGNFPDRFSGHQFPNYSSELNVNALLLGDSALYLCASSLQGTGDTEAFFGQGTRLTVV.

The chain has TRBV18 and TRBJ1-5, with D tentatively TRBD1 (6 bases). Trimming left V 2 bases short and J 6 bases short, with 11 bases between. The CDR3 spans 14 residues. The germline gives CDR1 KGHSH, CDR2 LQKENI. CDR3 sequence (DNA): TGTGCCAGCTCACCAGCGGGGGCTGGTCAGCCCCAGCATTTT. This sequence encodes CASSPAGAGQPQHF.

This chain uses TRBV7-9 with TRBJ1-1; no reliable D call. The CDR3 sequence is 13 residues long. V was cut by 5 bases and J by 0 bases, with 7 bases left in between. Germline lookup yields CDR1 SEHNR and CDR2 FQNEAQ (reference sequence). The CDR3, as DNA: TGTGCCAGCAGCGACACAGTGAACACTGAAGCTTTCTTT. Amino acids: CASSDTVNTEAFF.

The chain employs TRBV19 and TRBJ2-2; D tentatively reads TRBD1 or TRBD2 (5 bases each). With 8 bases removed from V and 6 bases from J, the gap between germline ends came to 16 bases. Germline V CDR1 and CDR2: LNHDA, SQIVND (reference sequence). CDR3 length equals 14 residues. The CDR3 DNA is TGTGCCAGTGACCGGGGCCCGTGGGCCGGGGAGCTGTTTTTT. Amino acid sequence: CASDRGPWAGELFF.

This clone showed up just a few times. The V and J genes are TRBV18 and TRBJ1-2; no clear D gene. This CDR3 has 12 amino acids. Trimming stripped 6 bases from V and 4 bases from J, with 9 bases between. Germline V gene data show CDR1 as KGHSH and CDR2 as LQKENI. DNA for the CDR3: TGTGCCAGCTCTTCCAGAAGCTATGGCTACACCTTC. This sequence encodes CASSSRSYGYTF.

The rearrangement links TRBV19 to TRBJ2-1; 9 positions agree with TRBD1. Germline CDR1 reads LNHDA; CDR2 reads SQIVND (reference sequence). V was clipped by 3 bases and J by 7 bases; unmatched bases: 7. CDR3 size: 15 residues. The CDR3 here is CASSIPGQGQNEQFF. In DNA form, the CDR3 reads TGTGCCAGTAGTATCCCGGGACAGGGCCAAAATGAGCAGTTCTTC.

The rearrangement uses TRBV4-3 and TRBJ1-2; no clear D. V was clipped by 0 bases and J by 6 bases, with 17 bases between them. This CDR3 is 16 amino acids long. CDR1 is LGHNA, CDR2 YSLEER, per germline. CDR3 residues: CASSQDIGWQSDGYTF. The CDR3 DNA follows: TGCGCCAGCAGCCAAGACATAGGGTGGCAATCTGATGGCTACACCTTC.

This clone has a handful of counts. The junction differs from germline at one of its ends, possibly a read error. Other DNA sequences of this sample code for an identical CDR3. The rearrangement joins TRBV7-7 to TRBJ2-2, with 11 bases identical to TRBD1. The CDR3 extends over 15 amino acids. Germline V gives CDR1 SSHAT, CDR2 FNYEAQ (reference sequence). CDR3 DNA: TGTGCTAGCAGCACCGGACAGGGGGCCACCGGGGAGCTGTTTTTT. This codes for CASSTGQGATGELFF.

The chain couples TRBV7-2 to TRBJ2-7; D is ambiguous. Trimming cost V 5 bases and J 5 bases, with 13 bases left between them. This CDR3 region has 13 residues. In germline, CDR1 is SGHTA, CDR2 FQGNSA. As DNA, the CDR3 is TGTGCCAGCAGCACCTCGCACGGTAACGAGCAGTACTTC. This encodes CASSTSHGNEQYF.